The source of this T cell receptor (beta chain) is a study of metastatic and nonmetastatic thyroid tumors. For the study at large: Repertoire data that came from the blood and tumor or nodule tissue of malignant and benign thyroid patients were compared. Findings of the study overall: TCR beta diversity was reportedly significantly higher in malignant thyroid tumors than benign nodules, in blood and tumor.

Thyroid surgery took place with no prior treatment in any patient. How the authors handled the data: Construction of a distant-metastasis classifier for papillary thyroid cancer relied on CDR3 differences across clinicopathological groups. TCRdb reprocessed the PCR reads using MiXCR. These V and J calls rely on TCRdb rather than the paper's analysis. This table holds over 25,000 clones, 3.5% to 5% found once. This clone was counted a few times. The antigen remains undetermined. This CDR3 spans 15 amino acids. Germline V gene data show CDR1 as MNHEY and CDR2 as SVGAGI. J gave up 3 bases and V 5 bases, and 9 bases lay outside the gene matches.

The specimen was blood. This chain uses TRBV6-5 with TRBJ1-2; 7 bases map to TRBD1. This receptor was taken from a female donor with papillary thyroid cancer or a benign thyroid nodule (not recorded which). Some clones in this sample may be carry-over from other donors' samples. CDR3 sequence: CASSLQGRADYGYTF. The CDR3 DNA sequence: TGTGCCAGCAGTCTACAGGGGAGAGCGGACTATGGCTACACCTTC.